The present TCR beta chain was sequenced within a study of cytomegalovirus exposure and HLA in healthy donors. The PCR ran on 60 Vbeta and 13 Jbeta primers. Using immunoSEQ multiplex PCR, the repertoire was profiled, and TCRdb retains in-frame clones only, with some absent. This sample carries approximately 110,000 clones, around 78% of them seen once, and the ten largest clones take about 4.4%. The sample taken for sequencing was PBMCs. The sequence was obtained from a man in his 60s in good health and CMV-seropositive.

CDR3 nucleotide sequence: TGTGCCAGCACCGAGGGGGAAAGGAATCAGCCCCAGCATTTT. Its protein product is CASTEGERNQPQHF. The V call is TRBV2, the J call TRBJ1-5; D might be TRBD1 (6 bases). The CDR3 spans 14 residues. CDR1 is SNHLY, CDR2 FYNNEI, per germline. Trimming pared 7 bases from V and 4 bases from J, leaving 14 bases between.